These T cell receptor beta chains were read from a single sample in a study of vaccination effects on CD4 cells after COVID-19. Their recognized antigens are unknown. Sequencing used immunoSEQ multiplex PCR; TCRdb keeps in-frame clones, though not all of them. The profile covers around 11,000 clones, with around 74% appearing a single time and 20% to 25% taken by the ten largest. Sample: CD4+ T cells from PBMCs cultured with HCoV-229E spike peptides, taken before COVID-19 vaccination. Source of these receptors: a human donor who received a COVID-19 vaccine. Each CDR3 is given with its conserved first and last residue. Fields, in order: J gene, V gene, CDR3 length, D gene, clone size, CDR3 DNA, CDR3 protein. D genes are given only for firm matches. Size is omitted from some rows. Given values are once, few, many or a class for expanded clones.

TRBJ2-1,TRBV20-1,15,NA,NA,TGCAGTGCTAGTACTAGTTTGGGGAGAAGCAATGAGCAGTTCTTC,CSASTSLGRSNEQFF
TRBJ2-2,TRBV30,16,TRBD2,NA,TGTGCCTGGAGTCTGGCGGGAGGTGGATGGACCGGGGAGCTGTTTTTT,CAWSLAGGGWTGELFF
TRBJ1-2,TRBV11-2,12,NA,once,TGTGCCAGCAGCGGGTACGGGGATGGCTACACCTTC,CASSGYGDGYTF
TRBJ1-2,TRBV18,14,TRBD1,NA,TGTGCCAGCGCTGACAGGGGTATTGACTATGGCTACACCTTC,CASADRGIDYGYTF
TRBJ2-3,TRBV7-9,15,NA,NA,TGTGCCAGCATGGAGCGGCCGACTAGCACAGATACGCAGTATTTT,CASMERPTSTDTQYF
TRBJ1-6,TRBV4-3,17,TRBD1,NA,TGCGCCAGCAGCCAAGAAGTTGGGACAGACTATAATTCACCCCTCCACTTT,CASSQEVGTDYNSPLHF
TRBJ2-2,TRBV4-1,18,TRBD2,NA,TGCGCCAGCAGCCGGCCAACTAGCGGGAGGGGCCGCACCGGGGAGCTGTTTTTT,CASSRPTSGRGRTGELFF
TRBJ2-1,TRBV6-5,16,NA,NA,TGTGCCAGCAGTTACTCGATGGGGGGGCTAGGGAATGAGCAGTTCTTC,CASSYSMGGLGNEQFF
TRBJ2-1,TRBV6-5,15,TRBD2,NA,TGTGCCAGCCTCGGGACTAGCGCCAGTCGGGATGAGCAGTTCTTC,CASLGTSASRDEQFF
TRBJ1-5,TRBV4-1,15,TRBD1,once,TGCGCCAGCAGCCAAGGGGACAGGAGCAATCAGCCCCAGCATTTT,CASSQGDRSNQPQHF
TRBJ1-1,TRBV3-1/TRBV3-2,14,NA,NA,TGTGCCAGCAGCCAAGATCTTAGGAACACTGAAGCTTTCTTT,CASSQDLRNTEAFF
TRBJ1-1,TRBV4-1,13,NA,NA,TGCGCCAGCAGCCCCCTGGACCCCTTCTTCGCTTTCTTT,CASSPLDPFFAFF
TRBJ2-7,TRBV5-8,16,TRBD2,once,TGTGCCAGCAGCTTGGAGACTAGCGGGAGTAACTACGAGCAGTACTTC,CASSLETSGSNYEQYF
TRBJ2-2,TRBV29-1,11,TRBD2,NA,TGCAGCGCGCGGGGGGCCGGGGAGCTGTTTTTT,CSARGAGELFF
TRBJ1-2,TRBV10-3,14,NA,once,TGTGCCATCAGTGCAACAGGTTCCGACTATGGCTACACCTTC,CAISATGSDYGYTF
TRBJ1-2,TRBV7-8,14,NA,NA,TGTGCCAGCAGCACAGATTTAGCTAACTATGGCTACACCTTC,CASSTDLANYGYTF
TRBJ1-1,TRBV6-5,13,TRBD1,NA,TGTGCCAGCAGAGAGACAGGGGACACTGAAGCTTTCTTT,CASRETGDTEAFF
TRBJ1-2,TRBV10-2,13,NA,NA,TGCGCCAGCAGCCCGGGAACTAACTATGGCTACACCTTC,CASSPGTNYGYTF
TRBJ2-4,TRBV19,14,TRBD1,NA,TGTGCCAGTAGTGACCGACAGGGTAGGGGCATTCAGTACTTC,CASSDRQGRGIQYF
TRBJ1-1,TRBV5-1,15,TRBD1,NA,TGCGCCAGCAGCCTTCGACAGGGATCGAACACTGAAGCTTTCTTT,CASSLRQGSNTEAFF
TRBJ1-4,TRBV2,16,NA,NA,TGTGCCAGCAGTGACAGACTGACTATGACTAATGAAAAACTGTTTTTT,CASSDRLTMTNEKLFF
TRBJ2-3,TRBV6-5,16,TRBD2,once,TGTGCCAGCAGTTACTCAGGTGCGGGGGGCACAGATACGCAGTATTTT,CASSYSGAGGTDTQYF
TRBJ1-3,TRBV28,16,NA,NA,TGTGCCAGCAGTTTATACTCCGGGGGACGTGGAAACACCATATATTTT,CASSLYSGGRGNTIYF
TRBJ1-3,TRBV7-2,14,NA,NA,TGTGCCAGCAGCCCCTTCTCCGGCCGAAACACCATATATTTT,CASSPFSGRNTIYF
TRBJ1-6,TRBV3-1/TRBV3-2,13,NA,NA,TGTGCCAGCAGCCCCTCACAAGGTTCACCCCTCCACTTT,CASSPSQGSPLHF
TRBJ2-5,TRBV9,13,TRBD2,NA,TGTGCCAGCAGCCCCGGACTAGAGGAGACCCAGTACTTC,CASSPGLEETQYF
TRBJ1-2,TRBV7-2,16,NA,few,TGTGCCAGCAGCTTAGCGGGGACACTCACTAACTATGGCTACACCTTC,CASSLAGTLTNYGYTF
TRBJ2-7,TRBV5-1,15,TRBD1,NA,TGCGCCAGCAGCTCCTGGACAGGGGGACCCTACGAGCAGTACTTC,CASSSWTGGPYEQYF
TRBJ2-7,TRBV6-5,15,NA,NA,TGTGCCAGCAGGGCGGGACACTGGAGCTCCTACGAGCAGTACTTC,CASRAGHWSSYEQYF
TRBJ2-1,TRBV7-2,19,NA,NA,TGTGCCAGCGCTGGGGGCAGGGGGGGGGTCCGGAGCTCCTACAATGAGCAGTTCTTC,CASAGGRGGVRSSYNEQFF
TRBJ2-4,TRBV2,16,NA,NA,TGTGCCACCTCTAAGGGAGTCCAGGTAGCCAAAAACATTCAGTACTTC,CATSKGVQVAKNIQYF
TRBJ1-2,TRBV19,16,TRBD1,NA,TGTGCCAGTAGTATTGGTCGGGTCAGGACAGGCTATGGCTACACCTTC,CASSIGRVRTGYGYTF
TRBJ1-4,TRBV7-9,14,TRBD1,NA,TGTGCCAGCAGCTTAGGACAGGGGAATGAAAAACTGTTTTTT,CASSLGQGNEKLFF
TRBJ2-2,TRBV27,15,TRBD1,NA,TGTGCCAGCGCTCCGAGACAGGGATACACCGGGGAGCTGTTTTTT,CASAPRQGYTGELFF
TRBJ2-7,TRBV3-1/TRBV3-2,14,TRBD1,few,TGTGCCAGCAGTCTGCGGGACAGGGTATTCGAGCAGTACTTC,CASSLRDRVFEQYF
TRBJ2-5,TRBV30,14,TRBD2,NA,TGTGCCTGGAGTGGGACTAGCGGACAAGAGACCCAGTACTTC,CAWSGTSGQETQYF
TRBJ1-4,TRBV9,15,NA,few,TGTGCCAGCAGCCCGATACAGGGCTCTAATGAAAAACTGTTTTTT,CASSPIQGSNEKLFF
TRBJ1-5,TRBV6-5,13,NA,NA,TGTGCCAGCGGAGAATTGGCAAATCAGCCCCAGCATTTT,CASGELANQPQHF
TRBJ1-2,TRBV3-1/TRBV3-2,12,NA,NA,TGTGCCAGCAGCCAGGGAGGGTATGGCTACACCTTC,CASSQGGYGYTF
TRBJ2-4,TRBV20-1,13,NA,once,TGCAGTGCTAGTAAGGGGGGCAAAAACATTCAGTACTTC,CSASKGGKNIQYF
TRBJ1-3,TRBV9,15,NA,NA,TGTGCCAGCAGCGTAGAGGGGTCCCCTGGAAACACCATATATTTT,CASSVEGSPGNTIYF
TRBJ1-3,TRBV18,12,NA,few,TGTGCCAGCTCACCACCAGGAAACACCATATATTTT,CASSPPGNTIYF
TRBJ2-3,TRBV2,15,NA,NA,TGTGCCAGCAGTGAACGGGTTCGAAGCACAGATACGCAGTATTTT,CASSERVRSTDTQYF
TRBJ2-5,TRBV12-5,17,TRBD2,NA,TGTGCTAGTGGTTTGGTATACGGGAGGGCCGGTTTGGAGACCCAGTACTTC,CASGLVYGRAGLETQYF
TRBJ2-1,TRBV7-2,17,NA,once,TGTGCCAGCAGCGGAGGGTGGCTAGCTATAGGGGGGAATGAGCAGTTCTTC,CASSGGWLAIGGNEQFF
TRBJ2-1,TRBV6-6,16,TRBD2,NA,TGTGCCAGCAGTTACGTCGGGACTAGCGGACAAAATGAGCAGTTCTTC,CASSYVGTSGQNEQFF
TRBJ2-1,TRBV30,16,NA,NA,TGTGCCTGGAGTGTATACTGGGGACAACCCTACAATGAGCAGTTCTTC,CAWSVYWGQPYNEQFF
TRBJ2-7,TRBV30,15,TRBD1,NA,TGTGCCTGGAGTGTACCCCGGGACAGGGAAGACGAGCAGTACTTC,CAWSVPRDREDEQYF
TRBJ1-2,TRBV27,14,NA,few,TGTGCCAGCAGGGACCCAGGTGCGGACTATGGCTACACCTTC,CASRDPGADYGYTF
TRBJ2-2,TRBV7-3,17,NA,NA,TGTGCCAGCAGCTCCCTCGGGGGCTTCACGAACACCGGGGAGCTGTTTTTT,CASSSLGGFTNTGELFF
TRBJ2-5,TRBV5-1,12,NA,NA,TGCGCCAGCAGCCCTTCCCCAGAGACCCAGTACTTC,CASSPSPETQYF
TRBJ1-5,TRBV4-1,15,NA,NA,TGCGCCAGCAGCCAAGTCGTGGGTCGTAATCAGCCCCAGCATTTT,CASSQVVGRNQPQHF
TRBJ1-6,TRBV6-2/TRBV6-3,14,NA,NA,TGTGCCAGCAGTTTCGGGACGGAAAATTCACCCCTCCACTTT,CASSFGTENSPLHF
TRBJ1-5,TRBV2,15,NA,NA,TGTGCCAGCAGTGACAGGTTGTATAGCAATCAGCCCCAGCATTTT,CASSDRLYSNQPQHF
TRBJ2-2,TRBV10-3,12,NA,few,TGTGCCATCAGACCCCACACCGGGGAGCTGTTTTTT,CAIRPHTGELFF
TRBJ1-3,TRBV4-3,17,NA,NA,TGCGCCAGCAGCCAAACTTTGGCAGGGGCTGGTGGAAACACCATATATTTT,CASSQTLAGAGGNTIYF
TRBJ2-3,TRBV6-5,11,NA,once,TGTGCCAGCAGTTACTCAAGAGAGCAGTATTTT,CASSYSREQYF
TRBJ2-5,TRBV5-4,17,TRBD2,NA,TGTGCCAGCAGCGCCGGACTAGCGGGAGATGGGCGGGAGACCCAGTACTTC,CASSAGLAGDGRETQYF
TRBJ2-1,TRBV24-1,12,TRBD2,once,TGTGCCACCAGTCGACTAGCGGGAGAACAGTTCTTC,CATSRLAGEQFF
TRBJ1-3,TRBV19,16,NA,NA,TGTGCCAGTAGTATCCGACAGGACAGCTCTGGAAACACCATATATTTT,CASSIRQDSSGNTIYF